These 28 T cell receptor beta chains were all obtained from the same sample, sequenced in a study of blood T cell dynamics during melanoma immunotherapy. Assay: immunoSEQ multiplex PCR; the TCRdb copy retains only in-frame clones and omits some. The table includes around 20,000 clones, about 90% detected once. Time point: week 3, after first cycle of checkpoint inhibitor. Sequencing used blood, obtained from a patient treated with checkpoint blockade. These receptors were obtained from a human donor with melanoma.

The chain links TRBV2 to TRBJ1-1; 7 nucleotides agree with TRBD1. V gave up 2 bases and J gave up 11 bases; unmatched junction bases: 5. From germline, CDR1 is SNHLY and CDR2 FYNNEI. The CDR3 loop spans 12 amino acids. The CDR3 loop is CASSERGGLAFF. The CDR3 DNA reads as TGTGCCAGCAGTGAAAGAGGGGGCTTGGCTTTCTTT.

V usage is TRBV30 and J usage is TRBJ1-1; D is undetermined. CDR1 and CDR2 from the germline V gene are GTSNPN and SVGIG (reference sequence). V was cut by 0 bases and J by 1 base, with 6 bases left in between. There are 13 residues in the CDR3. The DNA for the CDR3 is TGTGCCTGGAGTGTAACAGAGAACACTGAAGCTTTCTTT. This sequence encodes CAWSVTENTEAFF.

In its sample, this clone was seen a few times. The chain is built from TRBV10-3 and TRBJ1-5; D is perhaps TRBD1 (5 bases). The CDR3 totals 13 residues. Trimming took off 3 bases at V and 5 bases at J, with 8 bases between the two ends. Per the germline V gene, CDR1 is ENHRY and CDR2 is SYGVKD. The CDR3 nucleotides read TGTGCCATCAGTGACGAGGGGTATCAGCCCCAGCATTTT. It codes for CAISDEGYQPQHF.

This clone was counted between two and nine times. The CDR3 DNA reads TGCGCCAGCAGCTTGCGCGGGTTGGGAATGAACACTGAAGCTTTCTTT. It is translated as CASSLRGLGMNTEAFF. The chain links TRBV5-1 to TRBJ1-1; no clear D gene. With 1 base removed from V and 0 bases from J, the gap between germline ends came to 13 bases. The V gene's germline CDR1 is SGHRS and CDR2 YFSETQ. The CDR3 spans 16 residues.

With regard to this clone: The same CDR3 can be traced to other DNA sequences in this sample. This rearrangement joins TRBV4-2 to TRBJ2-4, with 7 bases identical to TRBD2. V was pared by 2 bases and J by 0 bases, with 1 base of the junction left unmatched. Germline V gene sequence: CDR1 LGHNA, CDR2 YNFKEQ. This CDR3 comprises 15 residues. The CDR3: CASSQSGAAKNIQYF. In nucleotides, the CDR3 is TGTGCCAGCAGCCAAAGCGGGGCAGCCAAAAACATTCAGTACTTC.

This chain joins TRBV27 and TRBJ2-5, with 14 bases that match TRBD2. The length of the CDR3 is 17 residues. CDR1 MNHEY and CDR2 SMNVEV come from the germline V gene (reference sequence). Trimming at V came to 2 bases and at J to 5 bases, leaving 7 bases not matched to a gene. CDR3 loop: CASSLRLAGGPGETQYF. For the CDR3, the DNA is TGTGCCAGCAGTTTAAGACTAGCGGGAGGGCCCGGGGAGACCCAGTACTTC.

The chain recombines TRBV5-1 with TRBJ2-2; D gene ambiguous. The CDR3 is 15 residues long. With 0 bases removed from V and 4 bases from J, the gap between germline ends came to 10 bases. CDR1 and CDR2 (germline): SGHRS, YFSETQ. The CDR3 nucleotides read TGCGCCAGCAGCTTGGCAAGGGATGGCACCGGGGAGCTGTTTTTT. Translating gives CASSLARDGTGELFF.

V usage is TRBV5-4 and J usage is TRBJ1-2, with D maybe TRBD1 (5 bases). V was pared by 3 bases and J by 8 bases, with 23 bases between. Germline CDR1 SGHNT, CDR2 YYREEE (reference sequence). CDR3 length: 16 amino acids. In nucleotides, the CDR3 is TGTGCCAGCAGCTGGGGGGGAGGGGCAAGCTACGAGGGCTACACCTTC. Protein sequence: CASSWGGGASYEGYTF.

V and J are TRBV30 and TRBJ2-5; 9 bases align to TRBD2. Per the germline V gene, CDR1 is GTSNPN and CDR2 is SVGIG (reference sequence). The CDR3 has 15 amino acids. V dropped 4 bases and J dropped 5; count of bases not matched to a gene: 11. The CDR3 DNA follows: TGTGCCTGGACGGGCGGGAGGGTCGGTGGGGAGACCCAGTACTTC. Residues: CAWTGGRVGGETQYF.

This clone was detected only once. The J gene is TRBJ2-3, the V gene TRBV27; D is unclear. The V end was cut by 6 bases, the J end by 6 bases, with 13 bases between. This CDR3 has 13 amino acids. Germline V gene sequence: CDR1 MNHEY, CDR2 SMNVEV (reference sequence). The CDR3: CASRRQLEDTQYF. In DNA form, the CDR3 reads TGTGCCAGCAGACGTCAGCTTGAGGATACGCAGTATTTT.

This clone was found once. This chain joins TRBV7-2 and TRBJ1-2, with no clear D. Trimming removed 5 bases from V and 7 bases from J, with 23 bases in between. This CDR3 has 16 residues. CDR1 is SGHTA and CDR2 is FQGNSA in the germline V gene. CDR3 in DNA: TGTGCCAGCAGCACCGACGGTTCGGGGATCCCTGGTGGCTACACCTTC. Translating it yields CASSTDGSGIPGGYTF.

The count of this clone is one. V gene TRBV13 combines with J gene TRBJ2-5, with 7 bases matching TRBD1. Losses at the gene ends were 3 bases for V and 2 bases for J; bases not matched to a gene: 3. The CDR3 contains 14 residues. Germline assignment: CDR1 PRHDT and CDR2 FYEKMQ (reference sequence). As DNA, the CDR3 is TGTGCCAGCAGCTTCTCGACAGGGCAAGAGACCCAGTACTTC. Translated: CASSFSTGQETQYF.

This clone occurred a few times. The V and J genes are TRBV14 and TRBJ1-2; 8 nucleotides agree with TRBD1. The CDR3 length is 13 residues. In germline, CDR1 is SGHDN, CDR2 FVKESK. The V gene end was trimmed by 4 bases and the J gene end by 5 bases; junction bases not matched to a gene: 3. The CDR3 DNA reads as TGTGCCAGCAGCCCGGGACAGGTATATGGCTACACCTTC. Its translation is CASSPGQVYGYTF. Full variable domain (missing parts from reference TRBV14 and TRBJ1-2): EAGVTQFPSHSVIEKGQTVTLRCDPISGHDNLYWYRRVMGKEIKFLLHFVKESKQDESGMPNNRFLAERTGGTYSTLKVQPAELEDSGVYFCASSPGQVYGYTFGSGTRLTVV.

The chain is built from TRBV19 and TRBJ1-1; 7 bases match TRBD1. CDR3 length: 11 residues. Germline V gene data show CDR1 as LNHDA and CDR2 as SQIVND (reference sequence). V was pared by 6 bases and J by 10 bases, with 5 bases of the junction left unmatched. The CDR3 DNA reads TGTGCCAGTAGGACAGGGCTAGGAGCTTTCTTT. Amino acid sequence: CASRTGLGAFF.

The rearrangement links TRBV6-1 to TRBJ1-1, with TRBD1 as a possible D gene (5 bases). Germline assignment: CDR1 MNHNS and CDR2 SASEGT. V lost 6 bases and J 4 bases, leaving 12 bases between the germline ends. The CDR3 runs 13 residues. The CDR3 sequence is CASRRVQGTEAFF. The CDR3 DNA reads TGTGCCAGCAGGAGGGTCCAGGGCACTGAAGCTTTCTTT.

This clone has only one observation. The chain recombines TRBV28 with TRBJ2-7; tentatively, D is TRBD2 (5 bases). Per germline, CDR1 MDHEN and CDR2 SYDVKM. Trimming took 5 bases from V and 2 from J, leaving 7 bases between them. The CDR3 is made up of 12 amino acids. CDR3 bases: TGTGCCAGCAGTCTGACTACCTACGAGCAGTACTTC. Encoded protein: CASSLTTYEQYF.

The gene calls are TRBV1 and TRBJ1-5. TRBV1 is a known pseudogene. The CDR3 has 18 residues. CDR3 DNA: TGCACCAGCAGCCAAGCTACCCCCCTAACCGGGGGACTTCAGCCCCAGCATTTT. Amino acid sequence: CTSSQATPLTGGLQPQHF.

The chain recombines TRBV4-3 with TRBJ2-2; TRBD2 is a possible D gene (5 bases). The CDR3 spans 14 residues. V shed 1 base and J shed 8 bases, with 11 bases lying between them. Germline CDR1 is LGHNA and CDR2 is YSLEER. The CDR3 DNA reads TGCGCCAGCAGCCAAGTTGAGGGCGTAGGGGAGCTGTTTTTT. Encoded protein: CASSQVEGVGELFF.

The J gene is TRBJ2-2, the V gene TRBV27; no clear D. CDR1 and CDR2 from the germline V gene are MNHEY and SMNVEV (reference sequence). The germline V and J ends were trimmed by 3 bases and 0 bases, with 2 bases remaining between them. The CDR3 loop spans 13 amino acids. The CDR3 sequence is CASSFTNTGELFF. The CDR3 DNA reads as TGTGCCAGCAGTTTTACGAACACCGGGGAGCTGTTTTTT.

V usage is TRBV6-1 and J usage is TRBJ1-5; tentatively, D is TRBD1 (5 bases). The germline gives CDR1 MNHNS, CDR2 SASEGT. CDR3 size: 16 residues. V was shortened by 4 bases and J by 1 base, with 14 bases between the two germline ends. The CDR3 DNA reads TGTGCCAGCAGTGTGATGACGAGGGGCAGCAATCAGCCCCAGCATTTT. Its translation: CASSVMTRGSNQPQHF.

The CDR3 sequence is CSVEVKGGNTEAFF. In nucleotides, the CDR3 is TGCAGCGTTGAAGTAAAGGGGGGGAACACTGAAGCTTTCTTT. The chain joins TRBV29-1 to TRBJ1-1; a weak D match, TRBD1 (6 bases). V lost 1 base, J lost 1 base, and 10 bases lay in between. Germline lookup yields CDR1 SQVTM and CDR2 ANQGSEA. The CDR3 covers 14 residues.

This chain links TRBV19 with TRBJ2-7; 9 nucleotides align to TRBD1. Germline assignment: CDR1 LNHDA and CDR2 SQIVND (reference sequence). V gave up 6 bases and J gave up 6 bases; unmatched junction bases: 9. This CDR3 is built from 14 residues. CDR3 residues: CASRPGQGNPEQYF. In DNA, the CDR3 is TGTGCCAGTAGACCGGGACAGGGTAATCCCGAGCAGTACTTC. The whole variable domain, filled in from reference TRBV19 and TRBJ2-7, reads DGGITQSPKYLFRKEGQNVTLSCEQNLNHDAMYWYRQDPGQGLRLIYYSQIVNDFQKGDIAEGYSVSREKKESFPLTVTSAQKNPTAFYLCASRPGQGNPEQYFGPGTRLTVT.

The rearrangement links TRBV6-5 to TRBJ1-5; possible D gene TRBD1, 6 bases. Germline CDR1 and CDR2: MNHEY and SVGAGI. The germline V and J ends were trimmed by 0 bases and 5 bases, with 11 bases remaining between them. The CDR3 is 15 residues long. The CDR3 nucleotides read TGTGCCAGCAGTTACTCAGCAGGGGCCGATCAGCCCCAGCATTTT. It is translated as CASSYSAGADQPQHF.

The chain joins TRBV5-8 to TRBJ2-6; 8 bases map to TRBD2. Germline CDR1 reads SGHTS; CDR2 reads YDEGEE. The trim removed 4 bases at V and 2 bases at J, leaving 2 bases unmatched. The CDR3 is 15 residues long. This CDR3 is CASSRGGAGANVLTF. CDR3 sequence (DNA): TGTGCCAGCAGCCGGGGGGGGGCTGGGGCCAACGTCCTGACTTTC.

The chain employs TRBV30 and TRBJ1-4; D gene ambiguous. The germline V gene encodes CDR1 GTSNPN and CDR2 SVGIG (reference sequence). CDR3 size: 14 residues. Between the trimmed V and J ends, which lost 3 bases and 0 bases, there was a span of 8 bases. The CDR3 bases are TGTGCCTGGAGGGCGGGAACAACTAATGAAAAACTGTTTTTT. The encoded protein is CAWRAGTTNEKLFF.

The CDR3 is CASSLSDSGANVLTF. The CDR3 DNA reads TGTGCCAGCAGTTTATCCGACTCTGGGGCCAACGTCCTGACTTTC. This chain links TRBV28 with TRBJ2-6; D unresolved. The CDR3 covers 15 residues. Germline V gives CDR1 MDHEN, CDR2 SYDVKM. V lost 1 base, J lost 0 bases, and 4 bases lay in between.

This clone appeared once. The V call is TRBV15, the J call TRBJ1-1; D unresolved. The CDR3 extends over 14 amino acids. Germline values: CDR1 LNHNV, CDR2 YYDKDF (reference sequence). With 0 bases removed from V and 7 bases from J, the gap between germline ends came to 12 bases. Here the CDR3 reads CATSRDPTASEAFF. The CDR3 DNA reads as TGTGCCACCAGCAGAGATCCCACAGCAAGTGAAGCTTTCTTT.

The CDR3 nucleotides read TGTGCCAGCAGCAGGGGGTCCGGGTTAGGTGAAAAACTGTTTTTT. Its protein is CASSRGSGLGEKLFF. This rearrangement joins TRBV5-4 to TRBJ1-4, with a possible D match to TRBD1 (6 bases). The germline gives CDR1 SGHNT, CDR2 YYREEE (reference sequence). The CDR3 runs to 15 residues. V was pared by 4 bases and J by 7 bases, with 17 bases between. Using reference TRBV5-4 and TRBJ1-4 for the parts outside the CDR3, the full variable domain is ETGVTQSPTHLIKTRGQQVTLRCSSQSGHNTVSWYQQALGQGPQFIFQYYREEENGRGNFPPRFSGLQFPNYSSELNVNALELDDSALYLCASSRGSGLGEKLFFGSGTQLSVL.